The 5 T cell receptor beta chains below come from one sample, sequenced in a study of shared clonotypes between healthy human individuals. Cells designated naive CD8 were CD45RO-negative and were positively selected for CCR7, with terminally differentiated effector memory CD45RA+ cells excluded. Only in-frame clones appear in the TCRdb table, and some are missing; sequencing was by immunoSEQ multiplex PCR. The sample has hundreds of thousands of clones, around 96% seen once; the top ten hold 0.11%. Input material: naive CD8+ T cells sorted from blood. These receptors were taken from a woman aged 25-40 years in good health.

The chain uses TRBV5-8 and TRBJ2-5, with 11 bases identical to TRBD2. The CDR3 spans 15 residues. In germline, CDR1 is SGHTS, CDR2 YDEGEE. Trimming at V came to 0 bases and at J to 2 bases, leaving 0 bases not matched to a gene. CDR3 sequence: CASSLGLAGQETQYF. Written as DNA, the CDR3 is TGTGCCAGCAGCTTGGGACTAGCGGGACAAGAGACCCAGTACTTC. The variable domain in full, with the rest retrieved from reference TRBV5-8 and TRBJ2-5, is EAGVTQSPTHLIKTRGQQATLRCSPISGHTSVYWYQQALGLGLQFLLWYDEGEERNRGNFPPRFSGRQFPNYSSELNVNALELEDSALYLCASSLGLAGQETQYFGPGTRLLVL.

V is TRBV5-4 and J is TRBJ1-6; D ambiguous. The germline gives CDR1 SGHNT, CDR2 YYREEE (reference sequence). Trimming pared 0 bases from V and 6 bases from J, leaving 4 bases between. The length of the CDR3 is 13 residues. CDR3 sequence (DNA): TGTGCCAGCAGCTTGGGCGGTAATTCACCCCTCCACTTT. As protein: CASSLGGNSPLHF.

This clone was recorded once. The chain links TRBV11-2 to TRBJ1-2; D uncertain. V was clipped by 4 bases and J by 2 bases, with 8 bases between them. Looked up from germline, CDR1 is SGHAT and CDR2 is FQNNGV. The CDR3 is 13 amino acids. The CDR3 bases are TGTGCCAGCAGCTCGGGCCCGAACTATGGCTACACCTTC. Translating it yields CASSSGPNYGYTF.

The chain couples TRBV30 to TRBJ1-2; D is unclear. CDR3 size: 14 residues. V lost 0 bases, J lost 5 bases, and 13 bases lay in between. From germline, CDR1 is GTSNPN and CDR2 SVGIG (reference sequence). The CDR3: CAWSVGRQSYGYTF. The CDR3 DNA is TGTGCCTGGAGTGTAGGTCGGCAGTCGTATGGCTACACCTTC.

The chain uses TRBV5-1 and TRBJ1-1; tentative D call: TRBD1 (5 bases). Per the germline V gene, CDR1 is SGHRS and CDR2 is YFSETQ. The V end lost 9 bases, the J end lost 0 bases, and 12 bases lay between the germline ends. CDR3 size: 13 residues. CDR3 in amino acids: CATRDEMNTEAFF. The DNA of the CDR3 is TGCGCCACCAGGGACGAGATGAACACTGAAGCTTTCTTT.